This TCR beta chain was found in a study of blood T cell repertoires in COVID-19. Measured with immunoSEQ multiplex PCR; TCRdb has only the in-frame clones, and not every one. The repertoire holds some 260,000 clones, about 80% seen once, with 3.5% to 5% in the top ten. This clone came up a few times. V shed 1 base and J 3 bases; nucleotides not matched to a gene: 3. The germline V gene encodes CDR1 MNHEY and CDR2 SMNVEV (reference sequence). The CDR3 loop spans 15 amino acids. The clonotype originates from a man aged 25 to 45 with acute COVID-19. What was sequenced was PBMCs or T cells enriched from blood (not recorded which). This chain uses TRBV27 with TRBJ1-5, with 7 bases aligning to TRBD1. As DNA, the CDR3 is TGTGCCAGCAGTTTATACGGGACAGTCAATCAGCCCCAGCATTTT. Protein product: CASSLYGTVNQPQHF.